The 9 T cell receptor beta chains below come from one sample, sequenced in a study of cytomegalovirus exposure and HLA in healthy donors. Vbeta (60) and Jbeta (13) primers were used in the PCR. Data came from immunoSEQ multiplex PCR; TCRdb stores just in-frame clones and leaves some out. This sample has roughly 150,000 clones, with just over 75% found just once. The sequencing input was PBMCs. The receptor set was obtained from a middle-aged woman in good health and CMV-seronegative.

With regard to this clone: A read error may produce the germline difference seen at one junction end. V usage is TRBV7-3 and J usage is TRBJ2-6, with 7 bases fitting TRBD2. The CDR3 has 15 amino acids. Germline-derived CDR1 and CDR2 are SGHTA and FQGTGA. The CDR3 loop reads CAGSYQGGEANVLTF. CDR3 DNA sequence: TGTGCCGGCAGCTACCAGGGAGGGGAGGCCAACGTCCTGACTTTC.

V usage is TRBV6-1 and J usage is TRBJ2-3, with no clear D. The CDR3 covers 16 residues. Germline lookup yields CDR1 MNHNS and CDR2 SASEGT. Trimming cost V 2 bases and J 1 base, with 13 bases left between them. CDR3 coding DNA: TGTGCCAGCAGTGAAAACGTGGCAGAGGGCACAGATACGCAGTATTTT. Protein: CASSENVAEGTDTQYF.

This clone was seen more than once but under ten times. The V gene is TRBV9, the J gene TRBJ2-5; no clear D gene. Germline V CDR1 and CDR2: SGDLS, YYNGEE. The CDR3 runs to 16 residues. V was trimmed by 0 bases and J by 5 bases, leaving 17 bases between them. Here the CDR3 DNA reads TGTGCCAGCAGCGTAGGATCACTATCCCTCCAGGAGACCCAGTACTTC. Translated, it gives CASSVGSLSLQETQYF.

This clone occurred a few times. This chain uses TRBV30 with TRBJ2-7, with a tentative D call TRBD2 (6 bases). The V and J ends lost 4 bases and 7 bases respectively, with 17 bases between them. The CDR3 contains 13 residues. Germline assignment: CDR1 GTSNPN and CDR2 SVGIG (reference sequence). The CDR3 DNA follows: TGTGCCTGGACTCGGGACTTAATAGGAGAGCAGTACTTC. Protein product: CAWTRDLIGEQYF.

DNA for the CDR3: TGTGCCAGCAGCCCCTCGCAAGGACAGGGGCACTACGAGCAGTACTTC. Translating it yields CASSPSQGQGHYEQYF. V gene TRBV5-4 combines with J gene TRBJ2-7; the match to TRBD1 covers 9 bases. This CDR3 contains 16 residues. Germline values: CDR1 SGHNT, CDR2 YYREEE (reference sequence). The junction had 11 bases not matched to a gene; V was cut back by 4 bases and J by 3 bases. Combining the CDR3 with reference TRBV5-4 and TRBJ2-7 gives the whole variable domain ETGVTQSPTHLIKTRGQQVTLRCSSQSGHNTVSWYQQALGQGPQFIFQYYREEENGRGNFPPRFSGLQFPNYSSELNVNALELDDSALYLCASSPSQGQGHYEQYFGPGTRLTVT.

This clone turned up a few times. The CDR3 sequence is CASSEGTSGRGEQFF. The DNA for the CDR3 is TGTGCCAGCAGTGAGGGGACTAGCGGGAGAGGTGAGCAGTTCTTC. The V gene is TRBV6-4, the J gene TRBJ2-1; 14 bases align to TRBD2. V gave up 3 bases and J gave up 9 bases; unmatched junction bases: 4. The CDR3 sequence is 15 residues long. Germline V gene data show CDR1 as MRHNA and CDR2 as SNTAGT.

The chain employs TRBV2 and TRBJ2-3, with D possibly TRBD2 on 6 matching bases. CDR1 and CDR2 (germline): SNHLY, FYNNEI. Between the trimmed V and J ends, which lost 5 bases and 10 bases, there was a span of 13 bases. The CDR3 extends over 12 amino acids. Here the CDR3 DNA reads TGTGCCAGCAGTATTGGGGGGTGGGCGCAGTATTTT. Amino acid sequence: CASSIGGWAQYF. Together with reference TRBV2 and TRBJ2-3, the CDR3 gives the full variable domain: EPEVTQTPSHQVTQMGQEVILRCVPISNHLYFYWYRQILGQKVEFLVSFYNNEISEKSEIFDDQFSVERPDGSNFTLKIRSTKLEDSAMYFCASSIGGWAQYFGPGTRLTVL.

This rearrangement joins TRBV9 to TRBJ2-5; 16 bases fit TRBD2. After removal of 0 bases from V and 3 bases from J, the junction contained 14 bases not matched to a gene. CDR1 is SGDLS and CDR2 is YYNGEE in the germline V gene. The CDR3 sequence is 21 residues long. The CDR3 DNA follows: TGTGCCAGCAGCGTAGGTTTGGGGGGACTAGCGGGAGGGAGAGGAGAAGAGACCCAGTACTTC. It encodes CASSVGLGGLAGGRGEETQYF.

The chain links TRBV5-1 to TRBJ1-2, with 10 bases identical to TRBD1. With V trimmed by 7 bases and J by 8 bases, 11 bases remained unmatched. This CDR3 is 14 amino acids long. The V gene's germline CDR1 is SGHRS and CDR2 YFSETQ. The CDR3 region has the DNA TGCGCCAGCGTAAAAGGGACAGGGGAACTCGGCTACACCTTC. It translates to CASVKGTGELGYTF.